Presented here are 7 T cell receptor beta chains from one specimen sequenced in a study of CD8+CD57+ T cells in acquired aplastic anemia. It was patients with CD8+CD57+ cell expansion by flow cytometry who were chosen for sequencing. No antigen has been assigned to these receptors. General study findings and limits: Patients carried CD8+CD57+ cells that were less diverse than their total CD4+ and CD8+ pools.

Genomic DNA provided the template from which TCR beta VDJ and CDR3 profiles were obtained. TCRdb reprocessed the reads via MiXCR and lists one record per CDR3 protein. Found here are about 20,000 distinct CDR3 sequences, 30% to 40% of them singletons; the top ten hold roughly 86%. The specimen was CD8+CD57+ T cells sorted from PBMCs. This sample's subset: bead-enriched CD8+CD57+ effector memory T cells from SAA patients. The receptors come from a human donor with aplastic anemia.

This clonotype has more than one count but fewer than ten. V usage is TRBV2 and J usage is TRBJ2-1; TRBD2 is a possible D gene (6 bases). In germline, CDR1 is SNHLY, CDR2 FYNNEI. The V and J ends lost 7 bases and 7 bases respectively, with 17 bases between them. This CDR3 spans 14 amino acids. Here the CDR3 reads CASMTAGPSNEQFF. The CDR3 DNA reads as TGTGCCAGCATGACTGCGGGGCCCTCGAATGAGCAGTTCTTC. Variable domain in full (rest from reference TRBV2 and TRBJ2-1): EPEVTQTPSHQVTQMGQEVILRCVPISNHLYFYWYRQILGQKVEFLVSFYNNEISEKSEIFDDQFSVERPDGSNFTLKIRSTKLEDSAMYFCASMTAGPSNEQFFGPGTRLTVL.

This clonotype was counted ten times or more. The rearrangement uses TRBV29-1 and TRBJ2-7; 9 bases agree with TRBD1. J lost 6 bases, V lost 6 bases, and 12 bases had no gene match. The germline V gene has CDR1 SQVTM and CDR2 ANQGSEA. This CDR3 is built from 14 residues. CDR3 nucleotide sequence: TGCAGCGTCGACCCGGGACAGGGAGGCCTCGAGCAGTACTTC. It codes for CSVDPGQGGLEQYF.

CDR3 sequence (DNA): TGTGCCAGCAGCTTAGTAGGGGCAGGGGGTATAGATACGCAGTATTTT. Protein product: CASSLVGAGGIDTQYF. The rearrangement uses TRBV11-2 and TRBJ2-3, with 7 bases aligning to TRBD1. The V and J ends lost 1 base and 5 bases, in that order; junction bases with no gene match: 9. The CDR3 sequence is 16 residues long. Germline V lookup: CDR1 SGHAT, CDR2 FQNNGV.

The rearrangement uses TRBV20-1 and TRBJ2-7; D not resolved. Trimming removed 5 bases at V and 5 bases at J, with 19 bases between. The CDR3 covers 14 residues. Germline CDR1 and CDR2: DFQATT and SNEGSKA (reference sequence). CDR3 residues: CSALRQPGSHEQYF. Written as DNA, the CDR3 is TGCAGTGCTTTGAGGCAGCCAGGTTCCCACGAGCAGTACTTC.

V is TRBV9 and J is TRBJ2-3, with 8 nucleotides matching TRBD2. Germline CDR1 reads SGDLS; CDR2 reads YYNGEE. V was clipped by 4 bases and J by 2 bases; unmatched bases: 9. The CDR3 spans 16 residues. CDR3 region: CASSPSGGGSTDTQYF. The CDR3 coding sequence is TGTGCCAGCAGCCCCAGCGGGGGAGGCTCCACAGATACGCAGTATTTT.

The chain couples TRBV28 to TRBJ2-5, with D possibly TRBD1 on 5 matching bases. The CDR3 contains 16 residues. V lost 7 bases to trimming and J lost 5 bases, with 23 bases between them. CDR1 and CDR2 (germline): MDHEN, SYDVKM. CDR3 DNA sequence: TGTGCCAGCACCCTCGGGCAGGGAATTCCTCCGGAGACCCAGTACTTC. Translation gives CASTLGQGIPPETQYF.

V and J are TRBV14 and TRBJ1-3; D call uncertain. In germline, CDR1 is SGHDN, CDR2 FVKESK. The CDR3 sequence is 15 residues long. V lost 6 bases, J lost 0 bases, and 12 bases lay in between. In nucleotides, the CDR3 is TGTGCCAGCAGTCTACAAACCCTCTCTGGAAACACCATATATTTT. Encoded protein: CASSLQTLSGNTIYF.